This T cell receptor beta chain was documented in a study of CD8+ T cells in alopecia areata. V was cut by 7 bases and J by 1 base, with 16 bases left in between. Germline assignment: CDR1 LGHNT and CDR2 FRNRAP. The CDR3 consists of 15 residues. Treatment noted: oral pan-JAK inhibitor, 5-10 mg twice daily. In alopecia areata patients, both lesional scalp punch biopsies and peripheral blood were collected. Sorting of PBMCs yielded the CD4+ and CD8+ T cells. Sequencing templates came from extracted RNA that was reverse transcribed into cDNA. Sequencing was performed with immunoSEQ multiplex PCR; in TCRdb, only in-frame clones are kept and a portion is missing. Of around 150,000 clones in the sample, roughly four fifths were seen once.

The rearrangement uses TRBV12-5 and TRBJ2-5; weak D call: TRBD2 (5 bases). The sequence came from a human donor with alopecia areata. Sequenced material: CD8+ T cells sorted from blood, taken at week 4, from a patient treated with tofacitinib. The CDR3 spells CASASPEAGQETQYF. The DNA for the CDR3 is TGTGCTAGTGCCTCCCCCGAGGCGGGCCAAGAGACCCAGTACTTC.